Sequencing of this T cell receptor beta chain was carried out in a study of blood T cell repertoires in COVID-19. Study information: Sites in the United States, Italy and Spain provided acute and convalescent COVID-19 samples.

This study enrolled people aged roughly 18 to 90 from approximately 24 US geographic areas. Donors were grouped by their self-reported clinical history. Authors' analysis steps: The authors estimated nucleated cell counts from reference gene primer amplification. TCRdb's copy holds only in-frame clones and misses some; the assay was immunoSEQ multiplex PCR. V and J calls and clone size are as listed in that table; D and trimming were resolved from the DNA. The repertoire includes around 180,000 clones, more than 65% of them detected once, and around a sixth sits in the top ten. This clone was counted a single time. The CDR3 contains 19 residues.

Sequenced sample: PBMCs or T cells enriched from blood (not recorded which). This sequence was found in a woman in her fifties or sixties with acute COVID-19. This rearrangement joins TRBV1 to TRBJ2-1; the DNA was not compared with TRBD1, the D call given in the table. TRBV1 is a recognized pseudogene. The CDR3: CTSSQDILYRDRVYNEQFF. Here the CDR3 DNA reads TGCACCAGCAGCCAAGATATCCTATACCGGGACAGGGTTTACAATGAGCAGTTCTTC.